These T cell receptor beta chains were read from a single sample in a study of blood T cell repertoires in COVID-19. The protocol was immunoSEQ multiplex PCR, while the TCRdb copy is restricted to in-frame clones and leaves out a portion. The repertoire holds around 60,000 clones, with roughly 90% as singletons. Source material: peripheral blood. The receptor set was obtained from a human donor in a cohort sampled during active COVID-19. The CDR3 runs from the conserved cysteine through the conserved F or W. The D gene is left open where the match is weak. The size field is filled for only some rows; it gives once, few, many or a size class.

j_call clone_size d_call v_call cdr3_nt cdr3_aa
TRBJ1-2 NA NA TRBV4-3 TGCGCCAGCAGCCAAGATTTAGGGATTAGCGGAGGATATGGCTACACCTTC CASSQDLGISGGYGYTF
TRBJ2-7 NA TRBD2 TRBV3-1/TRBV3-2 TGTGCCAGCAGCCCCGGAGGGGCTAGCGGGATTTACGAGCAGTACTTC CASSPGGASGIYEQYF
TRBJ1-5 NA TRBD1 TRBV19 TGTGCCAGTAGACCCCGGGGACAGGGGGTCGGTCAGCCCCAGCATTTT CASRPRGQGVGQPQHF
TRBJ2-2 NA TRBD1 TRBV27 TGTGCCAGCAATTCCGGACAGGGGGCCGGGGAGCTGTTTTTT CASNSGQGAGELFF
TRBJ1-2 NA NA TRBV7-9 TGTGCCAGCAGCCCCGGGCCGGGGGATGGCTACACCTTC CASSPGPGDGYTF
TRBJ1-1 NA NA TRBV11-2 TGTGCCAGCAGCTTAGCTAGGGGTGAAGCTTTCTTT CASSLARGEAFF
TRBJ2-1 NA TRBD2 TRBV4-2 TGTGCCAGCAGCCATTCCCGGGGGGAGACCTACAATGAGCAGTTCTTC CASSHSRGETYNEQFF
TRBJ2-7 NA NA TRBV20-1 TGCAGTGCTAGTCCCAGGGACTGGTACGAGCAGTACTTC CSASPRDWYEQYF
TRBJ1-4 NA TRBD1 TRBV7-2 TGTGCCAGCAGCCAGGACAGGTGGGGAAAACTGTTTTTT CASSQDRWGKLFF
TRBJ2-7 NA TRBD2 TRBV28 TGTGCCAGCAGTTTAATAGCGGGAGGGTACGAGCAGTACTTC CASSLIAGGYEQYF
TRBJ2-7 NA NA TRBV5-4 TGTGCCAGCAGCTTGGCGGGGGAGCAGTACTTC CASSLAGEQYF
TRBJ1-1 NA NA TRBV29-1 TGCAGCGTTATTCCGGGACAGAACACTGAAGCTTTCTTT CSVIPGQNTEAFF
TRBJ2-3 NA TRBD1 TRBV29-1 TGCAGCGTTGGGGACAGGGTCGCAGATACGCAGTATTTT CSVGDRVADTQYF
TRBJ2-7 few NA TRBV19 TGTGCCAGTTCTTGGACAGACGCCTACGAGCAGTACTTC CASSWTDAYEQYF
TRBJ1-6 NA TRBD1 TRBV9 TGTGCCAGCGGGTCTGGACAGGGTAATTCACCCCTCCACTTT CASGSGQGNSPLHF
TRBJ2-2 NA TRBD2 TRBV30 TGTGCCTGGAGCCCGACGGGATCCGGGACTAGCGGGAGCCTCCCGAACACCGGGGAGCTGTTTTTT CAWSPTGSGTSGSLPNTGELFF
TRBJ2-3 NA TRBD2 TRBV5-6 TGTGCCAGCAGCCAGGGACTAGCAAGCACAGATACGCAGTATTTT CASSQGLASTDTQYF
TRBJ2-5 NA NA TRBV28 TGTGCCAGCAGTTGGCTAGAAGAGACCCAGTACTTC CASSWLEETQYF
TRBJ2-7 NA NA TRBV7-9 TGTGCCAGCAGCTCCACCGGGACAATCACCTACGAGCAGTACTTC CASSSTGTITYEQYF
TRBJ2-1 NA TRBD2 TRBV11-2 TGTGCCAGCAGCTTAGACTGGCCGGCTAGCGGGATTCTGAATGAGCAGTTCTTC CASSLDWPASGILNEQFF
TRBJ2-7 NA NA TRBV4-1 TGCGCCAGCGCCGGGGCGGGATGGGAGCAGTACTTC CASAGAGWEQYF
TRBJ1-4 NA NA TRBV19 TGTGCCAGTGGCCGGGACACCGAAAAACTGTTTTTT CASGRDTEKLFF
TRBJ2-1 NA TRBD2 TRBV5-1 TGCGCCAGCAGCTCTCCTACCACTAGCGGGAGGGGCAATGAGCAGTTCTTC CASSSPTTSGRGNEQFF
TRBJ1-1 NA TRBD1 TRBV6-4 TGTGCCAGCAGGGCCTCGACAGGGGCTAACACTGAAGCTTTCTTT CASRASTGANTEAFF
TRBJ2-1 NA NA TRBV2 TGTGCCAGCAATGGTCTTACGCGGGGCAGATACAATGAGCAGTTCTTC CASNGLTRGRYNEQFF
TRBJ1-3 few NA TRBV9 TGTGCCAGCAGCCCTGGCCACACCATATATTTT CASSPGHTIYF
TRBJ2-7 NA TRBD1 TRBV9 TGTGCCAGCAGCGTAGGAGGGGAGACAGGGGGCGAGCAGTACTTC CASSVGGETGGEQYF
TRBJ2-7 NA NA TRBV6-5 TGTGCCAGCTTTGGTCAGGGGACCTACGAGCAGTACTTC CASFGQGTYEQYF
TRBJ2-3 NA NA TRBV19 TGTGCCAGTAGTATACAGGGGTGGCCTCTTAACACAGATACGCAGTATTTT CASSIQGWPLNTDTQYF
TRBJ2-1 NA NA TRBV12-3/TRBV12-4 TGTGCCAGCAGTTGGGGAGGTGAGCAGTTCTTC CASSWGGEQFF
TRBJ2-7 NA TRBD1 TRBV7-8 TGTGCCAGCACCAACAGGGGAACCTATGAGCAGTACTTC CASTNRGTYEQYF
TRBJ2-7 NA TRBD1 TRBV3-1/TRBV3-2 TGTGCCAGCAGCCAAGCACTAGGCAGGGGGCAAGACGAGCAGTACTTC CASSQALGRGQDEQYF
TRBJ2-1 NA NA TRBV6-2/TRBV6-3 TGTGCCAGCACCCCTACCCCAGCGCACGATGAGCAGTTCTTC CASTPTPAHDEQFF
TRBJ1-1 NA NA TRBV2 TGTGCCAGCAGTACATCCCCGTTTATGAACACTGAAGCTTTCTTT CASSTSPFMNTEAFF
TRBJ1-1 NA NA TRBV4-3 TGCGCCAGCAGCCAAGACACAGGATGGGAGAACACTGAAGCTTTCTTT CASSQDTGWENTEAFF
TRBJ2-6 NA TRBD2 TRBV13 TGTGCCAGCAGCGCCAACCTAGCGGGAGTCTCTGGGGCCAACGTCCTGACTTTC CASSANLAGVSGANVLTF